This TCR beta chain is from a study of cytomegalovirus exposure and HLA in healthy donors. PCR primers comprised 60 Vbeta and 13 Jbeta primers. Profiled with immunoSEQ multiplex PCR; TCRdb holds only in-frame clones, not every one. The sample includes 150,000 to 200,000 clones, 70% to 80% of them seen just once. The sequence was obtained from a man aged 18 to 29 in good health and CMV-seropositive. Sequences were obtained from PBMCs.

CDR3 DNA: TGTGCCAGCAGTTTACCCTCCAATCAGCCCCAGCATTTT. The encoded protein is CASSLPSNQPQHF. The chain has TRBV28 and TRBJ1-5, with D uncertain. The CDR3 sequence is 13 residues long. Germline CDR1 and CDR2: MDHEN and SYDVKM. Between the trimmed V and J ends, which lost 2 bases and 3 bases, there was a span of 5 bases.